This T cell receptor (beta chain) was sequenced for a study of cytomegalovirus exposure and HLA in healthy donors. PCR involved 60 Vbeta and 13 Jbeta primers. TCRdb's table, derived via immunoSEQ multiplex PCR, lists solely in-frame clones and lacks some. Here the sample spans 75,000 to 95,000 clones, under 80% being singletons. The V and J ends lost 3 bases and 2 bases respectively, with 11 bases between them. Germline assignment: CDR1 LNHDA and CDR2 SQIVND (reference sequence). The length of the CDR3 is 14 residues. J is TRBJ2-7 and V is TRBV19; the D gene is possibly TRBD2 (6 bases). This sequence was found in a human donor in good health. Sequencing used PBMCs. The CDR3 region has the DNA TGTGCCAGTAGTATTCCGGGACTCCCCTACGAGCAGTACTTC. It codes for CASSIPGLPYEQYF.